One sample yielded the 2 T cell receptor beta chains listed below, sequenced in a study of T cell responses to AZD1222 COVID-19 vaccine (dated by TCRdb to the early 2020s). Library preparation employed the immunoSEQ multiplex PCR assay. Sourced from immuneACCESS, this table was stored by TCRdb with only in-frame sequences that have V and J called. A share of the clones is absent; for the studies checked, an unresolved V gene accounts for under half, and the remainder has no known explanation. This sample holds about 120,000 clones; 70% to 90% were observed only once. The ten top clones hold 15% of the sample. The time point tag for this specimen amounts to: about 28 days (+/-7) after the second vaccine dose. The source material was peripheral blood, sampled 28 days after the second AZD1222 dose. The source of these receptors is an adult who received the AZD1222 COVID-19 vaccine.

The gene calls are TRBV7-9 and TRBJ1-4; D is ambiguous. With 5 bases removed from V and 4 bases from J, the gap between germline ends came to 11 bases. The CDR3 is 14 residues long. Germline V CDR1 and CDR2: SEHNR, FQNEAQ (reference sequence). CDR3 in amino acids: CASSPAYFNEKLFF. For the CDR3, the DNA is TGTGCCAGCAGCCCGGCTTACTTTAATGAAAAACTGTTTTTT.

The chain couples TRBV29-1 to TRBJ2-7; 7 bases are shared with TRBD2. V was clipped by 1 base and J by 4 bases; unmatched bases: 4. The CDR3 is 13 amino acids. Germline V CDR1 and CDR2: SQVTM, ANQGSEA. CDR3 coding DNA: TGCAGCGTTGAAGGGCAGGGAGGGTACGAGCAGTACTTC. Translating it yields CSVEGQGGYEQYF.